This T cell receptor beta chain was identified during a study of technical replicates of blood from a few donors. Measured with immunoSEQ multiplex PCR; TCRdb has only the in-frame clones, and not every one. This table holds tens of thousands of clones, 90% to 97% found once. The sequenced sample consisted of T cells isolated from PBMCs. The receptor comes from a human donor in good health.

This CDR3 is CASSTISGQSSYNEQFF. The CDR3 DNA sequence: TGTGCCAGCAGTACAATTAGCGGGCAGAGCTCCTACAATGAGCAGTTCTTC. The rearrangement joins TRBV27 to TRBJ2-1; TRBD2 matches 7 bases. CDR3 length: 17 residues. With 5 bases clipped from V and 0 bases from J, the junction kept 10 bases outside the gene matches. Germline V lookup: CDR1 MNHEY, CDR2 SMNVEV (reference sequence).